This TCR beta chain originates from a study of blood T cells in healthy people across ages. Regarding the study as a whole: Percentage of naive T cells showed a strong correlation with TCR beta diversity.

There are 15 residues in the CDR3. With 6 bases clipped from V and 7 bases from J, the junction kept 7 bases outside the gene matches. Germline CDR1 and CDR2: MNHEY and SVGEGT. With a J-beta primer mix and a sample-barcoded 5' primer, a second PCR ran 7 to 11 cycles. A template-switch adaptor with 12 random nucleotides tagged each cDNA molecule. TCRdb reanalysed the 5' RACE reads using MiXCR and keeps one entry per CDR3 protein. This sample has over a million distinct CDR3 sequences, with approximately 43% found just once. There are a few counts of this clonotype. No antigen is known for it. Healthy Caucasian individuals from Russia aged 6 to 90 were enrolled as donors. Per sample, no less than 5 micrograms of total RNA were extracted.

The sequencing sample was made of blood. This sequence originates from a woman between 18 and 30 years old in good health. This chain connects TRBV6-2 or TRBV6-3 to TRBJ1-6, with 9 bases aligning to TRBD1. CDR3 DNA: TGTGCCAGCAGAACATGGGGACAGGGAAATTCACCCCTCCACTTT. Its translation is CASRTWGQGNSPLHF.